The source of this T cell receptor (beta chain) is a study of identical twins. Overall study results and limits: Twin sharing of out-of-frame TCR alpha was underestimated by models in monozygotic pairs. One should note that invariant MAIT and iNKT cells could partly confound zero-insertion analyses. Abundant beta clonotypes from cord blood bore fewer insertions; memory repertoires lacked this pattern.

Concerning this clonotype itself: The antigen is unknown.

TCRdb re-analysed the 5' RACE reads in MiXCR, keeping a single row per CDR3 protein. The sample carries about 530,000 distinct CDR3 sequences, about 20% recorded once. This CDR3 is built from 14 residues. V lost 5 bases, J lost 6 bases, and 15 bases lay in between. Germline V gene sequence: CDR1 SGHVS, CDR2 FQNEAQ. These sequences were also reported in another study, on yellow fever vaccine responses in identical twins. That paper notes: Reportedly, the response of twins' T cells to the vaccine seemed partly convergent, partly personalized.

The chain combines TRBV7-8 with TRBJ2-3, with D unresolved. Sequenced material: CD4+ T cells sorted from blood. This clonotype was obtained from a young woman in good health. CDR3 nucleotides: TGTGCCAGCAGCCCACCTCCCCGTAGGGATACGCAGTATTTT. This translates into CASSPPPRRDTQYF.